This passage covers 17 T cell receptor beta chains from one sample sequenced in a study of vaccination effects on CD4 cells after COVID-19. These receptors have no identified antigens. Generated by immunoSEQ multiplex PCR, the TCRdb table keeps only in-frame clones and is missing some. The sample records tens of thousands of clones, about 74% being singletons. Scientists isolated CD4+ T cells after an approximately 11-day culture period ended. The sequencing used CD4+ T cells from PBMCs cultured without peptide, collected before COVID-19 vaccination. Every receptor here comes from a human donor who received a COVID-19 vaccine.

In its sample, this clone was seen once. This rearrangement joins TRBV20-1 to TRBJ2-2; 10 bases are shared with TRBD2. The germline V gene encodes CDR1 DFQATT and CDR2 SNEGSKA (reference sequence). This CDR3 spans 15 amino acids. V lost 3 bases, J lost 3 bases, and 4 bases stayed unmatched. The CDR3 nucleotides read TGCAGTGCTAGTCGGCTAGCGGGGGACACCGGGGAGCTGTTTTTT. This gives the protein CSASRLAGDTGELFF.

The chain is built from TRBV6-4 and TRBJ1-1; no definite D call. Germline V gives CDR1 MRHNA, CDR2 SNTAGT. The CDR3 has 17 residues. V was trimmed by 2 bases and J by 1 base, leaving 17 bases between them. The CDR3 DNA sequence: TGTGCCAGCAGTGACCCTTCGAAGGTTCCGGGGAACACTGAAGCTTTCTTT. Its translation: CASSDPSKVPGNTEAFF.

CDR3 coding DNA: TGTGCCAGCAGTTCCCCAACCGGCGAGCAGTACGTC. It specifies CASSSPTGEQYV. The V and J genes are TRBV6-2 or TRBV6-3 and TRBJ2-7; D not certain. Germline V CDR1 and CDR2: MNHEY, SVGEGT. Trimming took 4 bases from V and 6 from J, leaving 10 bases between them. The CDR3 extends over 12 amino acids.

A word on this clone: This specimen includes other DNA sequences encoding the same CDR3. The chain recombines TRBV7-2 with TRBJ1-5; maybe TRBD1 (5 bases). From germline, CDR1 is SGHTA and CDR2 FQGNSA. Trimming cost V 2 bases and J 0 bases, with 8 bases left between them. This CDR3 comprises 15 residues. This chain's CDR3 is CASSLQGYSNQPQHF. CDR3 bases: TGTGCCAGCAGCTTACAGGGTTATAGCAATCAGCCCCAGCATTTT. Looking up the rest from reference TRBV7-2 and TRBJ1-5 gives the full variable domain: GAGVSQSPSNKVTEKGKDVELRCDPISGHTALYWYRQSLGQGLEFLIYFQGNSAPDKSGLPSDRFSAERTGGSVSTLTIQRTQQEDSAVYLCASSLQGYSNQPQHFGDGTRLSIL.

The chain is built from TRBV12-3 or TRBV12-4 and TRBJ1-3; maybe TRBD1 (5 bases). V lost 6 bases and J lost 6, with 12 bases in between. CDR3 size: 13 residues. The CDR3 reads CASRISGQNTIYF. The CDR3 nucleotides read TGTGCCAGCAGGATAAGTGGACAAAACACCATATATTTT.

The rearrangement joins TRBV6-2 or TRBV6-3 to TRBJ2-3; 9 bases are shared with TRBD2. This CDR3 region has 13 residues. Germline V gives CDR1 MNHEY, CDR2 SVGEGT. V lost 6 bases, J lost 4 bases, and 2 bases stayed unmatched. This chain's CDR3 is CASSAGGADTQYF. The CDR3 nucleotides are TGTGCCAGCAGCGCGGGGGGGGCAGATACGCAGTATTTT.

The rearrangement uses TRBV11-3 and TRBJ2-3; 9 bases match TRBD1. CDR3 length: 13 residues. Trimming removed 3 bases from V and 11 bases from J; junction bases left unmatched: 6. From germline, CDR1 is SGHNT and CDR2 YENEEA. The chain's CDR3 is CASSLKPGQGQYF. The CDR3 DNA sequence: TGTGCCAGCAGCTTGAAACCGGGACAGGGGCAGTATTTT.

The gene calls are TRBV28 and TRBJ1-2; D is undetermined. This CDR3 contains 14 residues. The germline V and J ends were trimmed by 6 bases and 0 bases, with 11 bases remaining between them. The germline V gene encodes CDR1 MDHEN and CDR2 SYDVKM. The CDR3 sequence: CASSLGRANYGYTF. CDR3 nucleotide sequence: TGTGCCAGCAGCCTCGGCAGAGCTAACTATGGCTACACCTTC.

This clone was recorded a few times. This chain joins TRBV4-1 and TRBJ1-4, with 8 nucleotides matching TRBD1. Germline CDR1 and CDR2: MGHRA and YSYEKL. This CDR3 has 17 residues. Trimming removed 4 bases from V and 1 base from J; junction bases left unmatched: 8. In DNA, the CDR3 is TGCGCCAGCAGCCCGGTGGGCAGGGGGCGAACTAATGAAAAACTGTTTTTT. This translates into CASSPVGRGRTNEKLFF.

The chain joins TRBV6-5 to TRBJ2-4; TRBD1 agrees at 8 bases. The CDR3 covers 12 residues. Trimming cost V 8 bases and J 5 bases; bases outside gene matches: 2. Germline V gene data show CDR1 as MNHEY and CDR2 as SVGAGI. The CDR3 here is CASRDRQNIQYF. The CDR3 DNA is TGTGCCAGCCGGGACAGGCAAAACATTCAGTACTTC.

This chain links TRBV9 with TRBJ2-3; D gene uncertain. V gave up 4 bases and J gave up 4 bases, with 13 bases separating them. This CDR3 comprises 14 residues. Germline CDR1 SGDLS, CDR2 YYNGEE. The CDR3 reads CASSPSTWADTQYF. Written as DNA, the CDR3 is TGTGCCAGCAGCCCGTCAACGTGGGCAGATACGCAGTATTTT.

The chain is built from TRBV7-2 and TRBJ1-2; D is undetermined. CDR1 is SGHTA, CDR2 FQGNSA, per germline. CDR3 length: 16 residues. The V and J ends lost 5 bases and 3 bases respectively, with 19 bases between them. This CDR3 is CASSPRRAWEDYGYTF. In nucleotides, the CDR3 is TGTGCCAGCAGCCCAAGGCGCGCTTGGGAGGACTATGGCTACACCTTC.

The chain carries TRBV6-1 and TRBJ2-4, with D tentatively TRBD1 (5 bases). The V gene's germline CDR1 is MNHNS and CDR2 SASEGT. There are 14 residues in the CDR3. V dropped 1 base and J dropped 2 bases, with 6 bases sitting between them. The CDR3, as DNA: TGTGCCAGCAGTGAAGGGGGCCCCAAAAACATTCAGTACTTC. It yields the protein CASSEGGPKNIQYF.

V usage is TRBV5-1 and J usage is TRBJ2-5, with D perhaps being TRBD1 or TRBD2 (5 bases each). This CDR3 is built from 16 residues. V was trimmed by 3 bases and J by 2 bases, leaving 17 bases between them. The V gene's germline CDR1 is SGHRS and CDR2 YFSETQ. The CDR3 sequence: CASSSPGTAQQETQYF. CDR3 in DNA: TGCGCCAGCAGCTCGCCTGGGACCGCCCAGCAAGAGACCCAGTACTTC.

This clone was observed a few times. The rearrangement joins TRBV5-8 to TRBJ1-2; 12 nucleotides agree with TRBD1. V shed 4 bases and J 7 bases; nucleotides not matched to a gene: 8. CDR1 is SGHTS, CDR2 YDEGEE, per germline. The CDR3 extends over 15 amino acids. The CDR3 reads CASSMTGTGGFGYTF. DNA of the CDR3: TGTGCCAGCAGCATGACCGGGACAGGGGGCTTTGGCTACACCTTC.

The CDR3 DNA reads TGTGCCAGCAGCTACGGGGAGCTGTTTTTT. Protein sequence: CASSYGELFF. The chain is built from TRBV5-8 and TRBJ2-2; no definite D call. In germline, CDR1 is SGHTS, CDR2 YDEGEE. The CDR3 totals 10 residues. Between the trimmed V and J ends, which lost 3 bases and 7 bases, there was a span of 1 base.

This chain uses TRBV6-5 with TRBJ2-7; 9 nucleotides agree with TRBD1. This CDR3 has 15 residues. Per germline, CDR1 MNHEY and CDR2 SVGAGI. V lost 6 bases, J lost 4 bases, and 10 bases stayed unmatched. CDR3 protein: CASRGGTGSPYEQYV. CDR3 sequence (DNA): TGTGCCAGCAGGGGGGGGACAGGGAGTCCATACGAGCAGTACGTC.